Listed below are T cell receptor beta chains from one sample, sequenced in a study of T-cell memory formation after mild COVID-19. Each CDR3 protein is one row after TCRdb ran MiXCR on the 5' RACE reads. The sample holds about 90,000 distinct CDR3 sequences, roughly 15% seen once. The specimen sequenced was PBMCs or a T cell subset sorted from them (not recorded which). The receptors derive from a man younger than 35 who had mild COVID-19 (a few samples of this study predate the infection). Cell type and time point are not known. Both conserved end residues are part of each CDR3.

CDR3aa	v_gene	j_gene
CASSLFEDGRSGANVLTF	TRBV7-8	TRBJ2-6
CASSYENYNEQFF	TRBV6-2/TRBV6-3	TRBJ2-1
CASSLGLALNTDTQYF	TRBV5-1	TRBJ2-3
CASSLGSLYGYTF	TRBV7-9	TRBJ1-2
CASSLGLSYSNQPQHF	TRBV7-2	TRBJ1-5
CSASGSGGILETQYF	TRBV20-1	TRBJ2-5
CASRKGAAYGYTF	TRBV12-3/TRBV12-4	TRBJ1-2
CASSHVGWSSYNEQFF	TRBV14	TRBJ2-1
CASSQNRLDGTQYF	TRBV4-3	TRBJ2-5
CASSRANEQYF	TRBV7-9	TRBJ2-7
CASSSLAGLYNEQFF	TRBV6-2/TRBV6-3	TRBJ2-1
CASSFLPAGGYTF	TRBV12-3/TRBV12-4	TRBJ1-2
CASTRDNQPQHF	TRBV2	TRBJ1-5
CASSLIYEQFF	TRBV7-2	TRBJ2-1
CASSFRGENTEAFF	TRBV5-4	TRBJ1-1
CSARDRGTVPYEQYF	TRBV20-1	TRBJ2-7
CASSSPGWGNTEAFF	TRBV11-1	TRBJ1-1
CATSDNRRGDTDTQYF	TRBV24-1	TRBJ2-3
CSVWGSGGDEQYF	TRBV29-1	TRBJ2-7
CASSQVQGAQETQYF	TRBV4-3	TRBJ2-5
CASSLERLVPEETQYF	TRBV5-1	TRBJ2-5
CSVEGGGGTGANVLTF	TRBV29-1	TRBJ2-6
CSVAPYNEQFF	TRBV29-1	TRBJ2-1
CASSPGAGVWQETQYF	TRBV7-2	TRBJ2-5
CASSYAGANEQYF	TRBV6-5	TRBJ2-7
CASRQGVEAFF	TRBV27	TRBJ1-1
CASSVETSGKETQYF	TRBV9	TRBJ2-5
CSAALSYNEQFF	TRBV29-1	TRBJ2-1
CASRPLGGVQPQHF	TRBV27	TRBJ1-5
CASSSWAEETQYF	TRBV7-2	TRBJ2-5
CASSATTSTDKQYF	TRBV7-8	TRBJ2-3
CASSPTRGLNTGELFF	TRBV7-9	TRBJ2-2
CSGTGTGNTEAFF	TRBV29-1	TRBJ1-1
CATLAYSTDTQYF	TRBV10-3	TRBJ2-3
CASSYWTGTKETQYF	TRBV6-6	TRBJ2-5
CASSFRPIGRSSTDTQYF	TRBV12-3/TRBV12-4	TRBJ2-3
CASSSGNEQFF	TRBV27	TRBJ2-1
CASSLALGMETQYF	TRBV7-6	TRBJ2-5
CASSPRTGGFQPQHF	TRBV2	TRBJ1-5
CASSTGPNNEQFF	TRBV6-5	TRBJ2-1
CATSVYEGRETQYF	TRBV15	TRBJ2-5
CASRAYDQGSNQPQHF	TRBV6-1	TRBJ1-5